This T cell receptor beta chain was sequenced during a study of shared clonotypes between healthy human individuals. Study-level background: The donors, a couple of women and a few men, were aged 18 to 49.

An approximately 210 ng quantity of DNA, 30,000 to 35,000 T cell genomes, went into the sorted-subset replicate PCRs. Original analysis: ImmunoSEQ junction-only sequences lacked quality scores, so their filtering differed. The data were produced by immunoSEQ multiplex PCR, yet TCRdb's version contains in-frame clones alone and is incomplete. V and J calls and clone size are copied from that table; D and trimming were computed from the DNA. Of 2 million to 2.5 million clones in the sample, approximately 96% were seen once. The length of the CDR3 is 14 residues. Germline V lookup: CDR1 SGHTA, CDR2 FQGNSA. V lost 5 bases, J lost 3 bases, and 11 bases lay in between.

The rearrangement joins TRBV7-2 to TRBJ1-5; maybe TRBD1 (6 bases). This TCR was recovered from a man between 18 and 29 years old in good health. The sample was naive CD4+ T cells sorted from blood. Stated subset: CD45RA+ positively selected. The chain's CDR3 is CASSRTVFNQPQHF. CDR3 in DNA: TGTGCCAGCAGCCGGACAGTGTTCAATCAGCCCCAGCATTTT.